A selection of T cell receptor beta chains follows, all from one sample in a study of neurological immune-mediated disorders. TCRdb processed the 5' RACE reads anew with MiXCR; each CDR3 protein has one entry. The data contain 25,000 to 35,000 distinct CDR3 sequences, about a sixth of them singletons. The sequenced material came from CD4+ T cells from blood. The receptors stem from a female donor with HTLV-1-associated myelopathy (HAM/TSP). CDR3s include the opening cysteine and the closing phenylalanine or tryptophan. D genes are given only for firm matches. Some rows have no size entry. The others give once, few or many, or a class for an expanded clone.

TRBV28	many	TRBJ2-3	TRBD2	CASSDPKVKMFRGDTDTQYF	TGTGCCAGCAGTGACCCAAAGGTTAAGATGTTTCGGGGGGACACAGATACGCAGTATTTT
TRBV20-1	many	TRBJ1-1	-	CSARVGQPTEAFF	TGCAGTGCTAGAGTTGGCCAGCCCACTGAAGCTTTCTTT
TRBV20-1	-	TRBJ1-5	-	CSARPGEHPQHF	TGCAGTGCTAGGCCGGGAGAACATCCCCAGCATTTT
TRBV24-1	many	TRBJ2-5	TRBD1	CATSDPSTGTGRGETQYF	TGTGCCACCAGTGACCCATCTACCGGGACAGGCCGAGGAGAGACCCAGTACTTC
TRBV12-3/TRBV12-4	many	TRBJ2-1	TRBD2	CASLTSGIWGEQFF	TGTGCCAGCCTTACTAGCGGGATCTGGGGTGAGCAGTTCTTC
TRBV3-1	many	TRBJ2-1	TRBD2	CASSPLADNEQFF	TGTGCCAGCAGCCCACTAGCGGACAATGAGCAGTTCTTC
TRBV20-1	many	TRBJ2-1	-	CSVPAGPRSNEQFF	TGCAGTGTTCCTGCCGGTCCCCGATCCAATGAGCAGTTCTTC
TRBV9	many	TRBJ1-5	-	CASSVDGGAGGPQHF	TGTGCCAGCAGCGTAGACGGGGGCGCCGGCGGGCCCCAGCATTTT
TRBV20-1	many	TRBJ2-3	TRBD2	CSVILGLAEYTDTQYF	TGCAGTGTTATACTCGGACTAGCGGAATACACAGATACGCAGTATTTT
TRBV20-1	many	TRBJ2-1	-	CSARDLGDPGHNEQFF	TGCAGTGCTAGAGATCTGGGGGACCCCGGACACAATGAGCAGTTCTTC